The source of this T cell receptor (beta chain) is a study of cytomegalovirus exposure and HLA in healthy donors. Overall study: Approximately 180 million T cells yielded roughly 100 million unique TCR beta sequences, as an earlier analysis found.

Amplification used 60 Vbeta primers and 13 Jbeta primers. The method was immunoSEQ multiplex PCR; TCRdb's version includes in-frame clones alone and lacks a portion of them. The data hold roughly 120,000 clones, with approximately 77% observed a single time. The germline V gene encodes CDR1 SEHNR and CDR2 FQNEAQ (reference sequence). V was clipped by 4 bases and J by 2 bases, with 16 bases between them. The CDR3 spans 16 residues. The donors, nominally healthy at sampling, likely had unrecorded immune exposures. Notes on the study in general: A later analysis appeared to link common viral pathogens to several of the most significant clusters. The study flagged 150 to 200 TCR beta chains as cytomegalovirus-associated.

This clone was counted only a few times. The antigen is unknown. The TCR comes from a man aged 50 to 59 in good health and CMV-seropositive. The chain has TRBV7-9 and TRBJ2-3; no definite D call. Sample: PBMCs. The CDR3 is CASSYGGPANTDTQYF. CDR3 sequence (DNA): TGTGCCAGCAGCTACGGTGGGCCAGCAAACACAGATACGCAGTATTTT. Full variable domain (remainder filled in from reference TRBV7-9 and TRBJ2-3): DTGVSQNPRHKITKRGQNVTFRCDPISEHNRLYWYRQTLGQGPEFLTYFQNEAQLEKSRLLSDRFSAERPKGSFSTLEIQRTEQGDSAMYLCASSYGGPANTDTQYFGPGTRLTVL.